One sample yielded the 7 T cell receptor beta chains listed below, sequenced in a study of blood T cell repertoires in COVID-19. Sequenced by immunoSEQ multiplex PCR; TCRdb stores in-frame clones only, minus some. This table has over 250,000 clones, almost 85% appearing once. Sequencing was carried out using peripheral blood. The receptor source for this set is a man aged 50 or older with active or convalescent COVID-19.

The genes are TRBV12-3 or TRBV12-4 and TRBJ2-3; D is ambiguous. The CDR3 loop spans 13 amino acids. V lost 2 bases to trimming and J lost 4 bases, with 7 bases between them. The CDR3: CASSLLSADTQYF. Written as DNA, the CDR3 is TGTGCCAGCAGTTTACTGTCCGCAGATACGCAGTATTTT.

The chain couples TRBV2 to TRBJ1-1, with TRBD1 matching over 10 bases. CDR3 length: 14 residues. V lost 5 bases to trimming and J lost 3 bases; unmatched junction nucleotides: 3. From germline, CDR1 is SNHLY and CDR2 FYNNEI. CDR3 sequence reads: CASSSGQGYTEAFF. CDR3 nucleotides: TGTGCCAGCAGTTCGGGACAGGGGTACACTGAAGCTTTCTTT.

The chain carries TRBV28 and TRBJ2-3; the match to TRBD2 covers 11 bases. The trim removed 5 bases at V and 5 bases at J, leaving 9 bases unmatched. CDR1 is MDHEN and CDR2 is SYDVKM in the germline V gene. The CDR3 consists of 16 residues. CDR3 bases: TGTGCCAGCAGTCTCTGGACTAGCGGGCCCGGAGATACGCAGTATTTT. This translates into CASSLWTSGPGDTQYF. The complete variable domain, with remaining parts taken from reference TRBV28 and TRBJ2-3, reads DVKVTQSSRYLVKRTGEKVFLECVQDMDHENMFWYRQDPGLGLRLIYFSYDVKMKEKGDIPEGYSVSREKKERFSLILESASTNQTSMYLCASSLWTSGPGDTQYFGPGTRLTVL.

The V and J genes are TRBV5-1 and TRBJ2-5; possible D gene TRBD2, 6 bases. Germline lookup yields CDR1 SGHRS and CDR2 YFSETQ. CDR3 length: 14 amino acids. V shed 3 bases and J shed 1 base, with 10 bases lying between them. This CDR3 reads CASSSSSVQETQYF. DNA of the CDR3: TGCGCCAGCAGCTCTTCTAGCGTCCAAGAGACCCAGTACTTC. Full variable domain (rest looked up from reference TRBV5-1 and TRBJ2-5): KAGVTQTPRYLIKTRGQQVTLSCSPISGHRSVSWYQQTPGQGLQFLFEYFSETQRNKGNFPGRFSGRQFSNSRSEMNVSTLELGDSALYLCASSSSSVQETQYFGPGTRLLVL.

This chain joins TRBV12-3 or TRBV12-4 and TRBJ1-1; 9 bases are a match to TRBD1. The CDR3 sequence is 13 residues long. V was clipped by 6 bases and J by 5 bases; unmatched bases: 4. The CDR3 protein is CASRTQGATEAFF. In DNA, the CDR3 is TGTGCCAGCAGGACACAGGGGGCTACTGAAGCTTTCTTT.

The CDR3 DNA is TGTGCCAGCAGCTACACGCAGTACACCGGGGAGCTGTTTTTT. The encoded protein is CASSYTQYTGELFF. This chain connects TRBV14 to TRBJ2-2; D is unresolved. Trimming removed 5 bases at V and 3 bases at J, with 10 bases between. The CDR3 has 14 amino acids. Germline V CDR1 and CDR2: SGHDN, FVKESK.

This chain uses TRBV4-3 with TRBJ2-4; 8 bases match TRBD2. The CDR3 has 17 residues. The V segment lost 4 bases and the J segment 3 bases; nucleotides outside the gene matches: 11. Germline CDR1 LGHNA, CDR2 YSLEER. This CDR3 reads CASSRPTGGPGKNIQYF. CDR3 sequence (DNA): TGCGCCAGCAGCCGCCCGACGGGAGGGCCGGGCAAAAACATTCAGTACTTC.